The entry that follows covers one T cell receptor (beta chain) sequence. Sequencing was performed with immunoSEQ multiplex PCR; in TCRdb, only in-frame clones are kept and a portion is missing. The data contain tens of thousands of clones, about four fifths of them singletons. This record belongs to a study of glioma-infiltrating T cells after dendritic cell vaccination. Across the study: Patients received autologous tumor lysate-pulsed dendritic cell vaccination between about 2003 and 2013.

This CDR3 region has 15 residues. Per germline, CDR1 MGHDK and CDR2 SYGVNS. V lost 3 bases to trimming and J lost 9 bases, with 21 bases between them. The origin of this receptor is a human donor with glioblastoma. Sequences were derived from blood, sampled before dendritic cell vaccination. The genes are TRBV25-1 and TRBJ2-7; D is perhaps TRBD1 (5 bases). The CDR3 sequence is CASSDRAQSRVGQYF. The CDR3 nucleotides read TGTGCCAGCAGTGACAGGGCCCAATCCCGAGTGGGGCAGTACTTC.